Below, one T cell receptor beta chain is given with its context. Its specificity is not known. PCR used 60 Vbeta primers and 13 Jbeta primers. The assay was immunoSEQ multiplex PCR, and TCRdb's table has in-frame clones only and misses some. The top ten hold about 10% of the sample, which has under 200,000 clones, approximately 85% seen once. This specimen comes from a study of cytomegalovirus exposure and HLA in healthy donors. Study results and limitations: With later analysis, a missense DCLRE1C variant became linked to TCR beta V- and J-gene trimming.

Germline loops: CDR1 MRHNA, CDR2 SNTAGT. The CDR3 is made up of 16 amino acids. The J gene is TRBJ2-5, the V gene TRBV6-4; 11 bases align to TRBD1. The end of the DNA fits TRBJ2-7 better, so the J call may be wrong. This clonotype was sampled from a man aged 50-60 years in good health and CMV-seropositive. What was sequenced was PBMCs. CDR3 residues: CASFGQGAATYYEQYF. For the CDR3, the DNA is TGTGCCAGCTTTGGACAGGGGGCCGCAACCTACTACGAGCAGTACTTC.